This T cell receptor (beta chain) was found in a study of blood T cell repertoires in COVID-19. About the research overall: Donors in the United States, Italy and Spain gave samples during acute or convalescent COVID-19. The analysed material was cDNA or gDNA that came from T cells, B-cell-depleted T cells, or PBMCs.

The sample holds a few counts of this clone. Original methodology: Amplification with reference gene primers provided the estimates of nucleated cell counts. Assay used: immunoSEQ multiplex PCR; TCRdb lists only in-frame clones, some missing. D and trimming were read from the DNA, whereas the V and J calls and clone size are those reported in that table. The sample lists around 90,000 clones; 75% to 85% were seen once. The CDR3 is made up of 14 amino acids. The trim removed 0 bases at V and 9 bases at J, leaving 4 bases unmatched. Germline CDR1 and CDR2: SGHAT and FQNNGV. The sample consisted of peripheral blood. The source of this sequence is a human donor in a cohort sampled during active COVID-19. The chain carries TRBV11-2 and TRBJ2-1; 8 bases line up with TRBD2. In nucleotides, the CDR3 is TGTGCCAGCAGCTTAGAAGCGGGAGTTGGTGAGCAGTTCTTC. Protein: CASSLEAGVGEQFF.